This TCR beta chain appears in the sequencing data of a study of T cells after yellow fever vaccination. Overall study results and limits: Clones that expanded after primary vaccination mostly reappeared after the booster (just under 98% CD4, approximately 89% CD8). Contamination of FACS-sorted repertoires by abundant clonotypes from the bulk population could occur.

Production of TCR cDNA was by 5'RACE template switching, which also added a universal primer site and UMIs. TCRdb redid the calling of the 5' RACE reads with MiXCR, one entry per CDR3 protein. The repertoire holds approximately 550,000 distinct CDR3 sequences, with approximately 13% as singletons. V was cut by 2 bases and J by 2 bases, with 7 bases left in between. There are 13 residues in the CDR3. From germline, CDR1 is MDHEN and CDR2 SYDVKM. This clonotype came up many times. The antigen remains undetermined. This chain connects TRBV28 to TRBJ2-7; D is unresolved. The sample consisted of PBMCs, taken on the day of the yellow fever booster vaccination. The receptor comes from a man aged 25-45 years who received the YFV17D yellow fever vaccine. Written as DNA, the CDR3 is TGTGCCAGCAGTTTAGGCAGACCCTACGAGCAGTACTTC. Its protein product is CASSLGRPYEQYF.